One sample yielded the 27 T cell receptor beta chains listed below, sequenced in a study of T cells in women clearing cervical HPV infection. Produced via immunoSEQ multiplex PCR; TCRdb's table is partial and in-frame only. Here the sample table reports 30,000 to 35,000 clones. The source material was blood buffy coat. Every receptor here comes from a woman aged 18 to 75 with a cervical HPV16 infection that either progressed to CIN3+ or cleared (not recorded which).

Notes on this clone: The missing CDR3 end, 3 residues past where the read stops, is filled in from the germline J gene. The V gene is TRBV18, the J gene TRBJ1-2; tentatively, D is TRBD1 (5 bases). CDR3 length equals 13 residues. CDR1 KGHSH and CDR2 LQKENI come from the germline V gene. CDR3 in amino acids: CASSPRGSGDYTF. CDR3 DNA (partial): TGTGCCAGCTCTCCCCGGGGGTCGGGCGAC.

Turning to this clone: The CDR3 end lies 3 residues beyond the end of the read and is filled in from the germline J gene. V usage is TRBV29-1 and J usage is TRBJ2-3; D unclear. Between the trimmed V and J ends, which lost 8 bases and 3 bases, there was a span of 15 bases. Germline V gene lookup returns CDR1 SQVTM and CDR2 ANQGSEA. This CDR3 has 13 residues. The CDR3 here is CSIDPQGTDTQYF. CDR3 DNA (partial): TGCAGCATAGACCCGCAAGGGACAGATACG.

For this clone: The read ends 3 residues early relative to the CDR3; the germline J gene fills the gap. The genes are TRBV24-1 and TRBJ1-2, with a tentative D call TRBD1 (5 bases). This CDR3 has 12 residues. In germline, CDR1 is KGHDR, CDR2 SFDVKD. The germline V and J ends were trimmed by 4 bases and 4 bases, with 6 bases remaining between them. The CDR3 loop reads CATSEGLYGYTF. The CDR3 bases that were read are TGTGCCACCAGTGAGGGGCTCTATGGC.

Concerning this clone itself: The read stops 3 residues short of the end of the CDR3; the missing end is completed from the germline J gene. The gene calls are TRBV20-1 and TRBJ2-2, with D perhaps matching TRBD2 (7 bases). Germline values: CDR1 DFQATT, CDR2 SNEGSKA (reference sequence). The CDR3 runs 15 residues. Between the trimmed V and J ends, which lost 2 bases and 3 bases, there was a span of 13 bases. The CDR3 region is CSARKGGVDTGELFF. The DNA read from the CDR3 is TGCAGTGCTAGAAAGGGGGGGGTGGACACCGGGGAG.

Remarks on this clone: Coverage ceases 3 residues before the CDR3 finishes, and the germline J gene fills in the end. The chain has TRBV6-4 and TRBJ2-1, with 11 positions matching TRBD2. Trimming at V came to 5 bases and at J to 6 bases, leaving 9 bases not matched to a gene. CDR3 length: 16 amino acids. Per the germline V gene, CDR1 is MRHNA and CDR2 is SNTAGT. The part of the CDR3 DNA that was read is TGTGCCAGCAGTCATAAAGTAGCGGGAGGGCCCAATGAG. Translated, it gives CASSHKVAGGPNE. The complete CDR3 protein is CASSHKVAGGPNEQFF.

Remarks on this clone: The sequenced fragment ends 3 residues before the CDR3 boundary, so the rest is inferred from the germline J gene. V gene TRBV7-9 combines with J gene TRBJ1-2; 7 bases agree with TRBD1. CDR1 and CDR2 (germline): SEHNR, FQNEAQ (reference sequence). This CDR3 has 14 amino acids. J lost 4 bases, V lost 5 bases, and 7 bases had no gene match. The CDR3 loop is CASSGTGQLYGYTF. The sequenced CDR3 bases are TGTGCCAGCAGCGGGACGGGACAGCTCTATGGC.

As to this clone: The observed sequence ends 3 residues before the CDR3 terminus, with the missing tail filled in from the germline J gene. The rearrangement joins TRBV20-1 to TRBJ1-1; 9 bases agree with TRBD1. The V gene end was trimmed by 3 bases and the J gene end by 1 base; junction bases not matched to a gene: 3. CDR1 is DFQATT, CDR2 SNEGSKA, per germline (reference sequence). This CDR3 spans 14 amino acids. CDR3 DNA, as far as it was read: TGCAGTGCTAGGCCGGGACAGGGGAACACTGAA. Amino acid sequence: CSARPGQGNTE. The CDR3 in its entirety is CSARPGQGNTEAFF.

In regard to this clone: Read data end 3 residues before the CDR3 end; the end is taken from the germline J gene. The chain has TRBV13 and TRBJ2-5, with D possibly being TRBD1 (5 bases). Germline V CDR1 and CDR2: PRHDT, FYEKMQ (reference sequence). The CDR3 has 14 residues. Trimming cost V 0 bases and J 1 base, with 6 bases left between them. The sequenced CDR3 bases are TGTGCCAGCAGCTTAGGTGGGGCCCAAGAGACC. Its protein product is CASSLGGAQET. The entire CDR3 protein reads CASSLGGAQETQYF. Full variable domain (missing parts from reference TRBV13 and TRBJ2-5): AAGVIQSPRHLIKEKRETATLKCYPIPRHDTVYWYQQGPGQDPQFLISFYEKMQSDKGSIPDRFSAQQFSDYHSELNMSSLELGDSALYFCASSLGGAQETQYFGPGTRLLVL.

A word on this clone: The read halts 3 residues ahead of the CDR3 end, with the missing end drawn from the germline J gene. V and J are TRBV5-4 and TRBJ2-5; maybe TRBD2 (6 bases). With 4 bases removed from V and 4 bases from J, the gap between germline ends came to 17 bases. The germline gives CDR1 SGHNT, CDR2 YYREEE (reference sequence). The CDR3 runs 15 residues. The sequenced part of the CDR3 DNA is TGTGCCAGCAGCACCCCTATGGGGGGATTAGAGACC. Amino acids: CASSTPMGGLET. The whole CDR3 protein reads CASSTPMGGLETQYF. Variable domain in full (rest from reference TRBV5-4 and TRBJ2-5): ETGVTQSPTHLIKTRGQQVTLRCSSQSGHNTVSWYQQALGQGPQFIFQYYREEENGRGNFPPRFSGLQFPNYSSELNVNALELDDSALYLCASSTPMGGLETQYFGPGTRLLVL.

To note about this clone: The sequence runs out 3 residues before the end of the CDR3; the remainder is reconstructed from the germline J gene. The chain has TRBV5-1 and TRBJ2-4, with TRBD1 matching over 8 bases. The CDR3 totals 14 residues. Per germline, CDR1 SGHRS and CDR2 YFSETQ. V dropped 4 bases and J dropped 5; count of bases not matched to a gene: 5. Partial CDR3 DNA: TGCGCCAGCAGCGCCCAGGGGGCTGAAAACATT. It specifies CASSAQGAENI. Given in full, the CDR3 is CASSAQGAENIQYF.

For this clone: The junction shows a germline mismatch at one end, possibly a read error. The missing CDR3 end, 3 residues past where the read stops, is filled in from the germline J gene. V gene TRBV2 combines with J gene TRBJ2-7; TRBD1 agrees at 8 bases. Looked up from germline, CDR1 is SNHLY and CDR2 is FYNNEI. This CDR3 region has 13 residues. The CDR3 bases that were read are TGTGCCAGCACTGAACCGGACAGGGACGAG. It is translated as CASTEPDRDE. The complete CDR3 reads CASTEPDRDEQYF.

Concerning this clone: The CDR3 end is not reached by the read, which stops 3 residues before it; the germline J gene fills it in. The chain links TRBV18 to TRBJ2-1; TRBD2 aligns across 11 bases. Germline V gives CDR1 KGHSH, CDR2 LQKENI. The CDR3 is 16 residues long. After removal of 3 bases from V and 2 bases from J, the junction contained 3 bases not matched to a gene. The sequenced CDR3 bases are TGTGCCAGCTCACCGCTAGCGGGAGGTACCTACAATGAG. This encodes CASSPLAGGTYNE. The whole CDR3 sequence reads CASSPLAGGTYNEQFF.

This CDR3 is CASSIGGGTTDTYTF. The CDR3 DNA, read in part, is TGCGCCAGCAGTATTGGAGGAGGTACGACAGATACC. This chain links TRBV5-1 with TRBJ1-2; possibly TRBD1 for D (5 bases). The read ends 3 residues before the CDR3 terminus; that terminus is restored from the germline J gene. This CDR3 is built from 15 residues. Per the germline V gene, CDR1 is SGHRS and CDR2 is YFSETQ.

On this clone itself: The read ends 3 residues shy of where the CDR3 ends; the end is completed using the germline J gene. This chain connects TRBV7-9 to TRBJ1-1; D is undetermined. The CDR3 sequence is 13 residues long. CDR1 is SEHNR, CDR2 FQNEAQ, per germline (reference sequence). The CDR3 bases that were read are TGTGCCAGCAGCACGGCCAGATCTAAGGGA. Translated, it gives CASSTARSKG. In full, the CDR3 is CASSTARSKGAFF.

Concerning this clone itself: The read ends 3 residues before the CDR3 terminus; that terminus is restored from the germline J gene. V gene TRBV30 combines with J gene TRBJ1-2; D is unclear. The CDR3 runs 13 residues. Germline CDR1 reads GTSNPN; CDR2 reads SVGIG (reference sequence). CDR3 DNA, as far as it was read: TGTGCCTTTCAGCTTGTCCTTCAGGATACC. Protein sequence: CAFQLVLQDT. The entire CDR3 protein is CAFQLVLQDTYTF.

A remark on this clone: The observed sequence ends 3 residues before the CDR3 terminus, with the missing tail filled in from the germline J gene. The V and J genes are TRBV4-2 and TRBJ2-1; D perhaps matches TRBD1 (6 bases). There are 14 residues in the CDR3. Germline assignment: CDR1 LGHNA and CDR2 YNFKEQ. V gave up 4 bases and J gave up 3 bases, with 10 bases separating them. The CDR3: CASSRDTSYNEQFF. The part of the CDR3 DNA that was read is TGTGCCAGCAGCCGGGACACTAGCTACAATGAG.

Remarks on this clone: The CDR3 end lies 3 residues beyond the end of the read and is filled in from the germline J gene. The genes are TRBV20-1 and TRBJ1-4; 8 bases map to TRBD1. With V trimmed by 6 bases and J by 8 bases, 11 bases remained unmatched. The CDR3 totals 14 residues. The germline gives CDR1 DFQATT, CDR2 SNEGSKA (reference sequence). The CDR3 here is CSARRTGPLEKLFF. CDR3 DNA (partial): TGCAGTGCAAGGCGGACAGGGCCGTTAGAAAAA.

As to this clone: The CDR3 end is not reached by the read, which stops 3 residues before it; the germline J gene fills it in. The chain uses TRBV7-9 and TRBJ1-2; D unclear. CDR1 is SEHNR, CDR2 FQNEAQ, per germline (reference sequence). There are 15 residues in the CDR3. This CDR3 reads CASIKLSGDPYDYTF. The sequenced part of the CDR3 DNA is TGTGCCAGCATCAAGCTTAGCGGAGATCCCTACGAC.

Of note for this clone: The CDR3 end falls 3 residues outside the read, so it is completed with the germline J gene. V and J are TRBV7-2 and TRBJ2-4; possible D gene TRBD1, 7 bases. This CDR3 is built from 13 residues. Germline CDR1 is SGHTA and CDR2 is FQGNSA. CDR3 residues: CASSSRGLGGQYF. Incomplete CDR3 DNA: TGTGCCAGCAGCTCAAGGGGGCTGGGGGGT.

Note on this clone: The CDR3 end is not reached by the read, which stops 3 residues before it; the germline J gene fills it in. The chain has TRBV7-3 and TRBJ2-1; 7 bases map to TRBD2. CDR1 and CDR2 (germline): SGHTA, FQGTGA. After removal of 2 bases from V and 4 bases from J, the junction contained 2 bases not matched to a gene. CDR3 length equals 14 residues. The covered CDR3 bases are TGTGCCAGCAGCTTAGGACTAGGGTACAATGAG. Translating it yields CASSLGLGYNE. The whole CDR3 reads CASSLGLGYNEQFF.

Concerning this clone itself: The read falls 3 residues short of the CDR3 end, and the missing part is taken from the germline J gene. The genes are TRBV7-6 and TRBJ2-3, with D unresolved. The CDR3 sequence is 13 residues long. In germline, CDR1 is SGHVS, CDR2 FNYEAQ. CDR3 DNA, as far as it was read: TGTGCCAGCAGCACCCTTCCCTCGCGGACG. It codes for CASSTLPSRT. The whole CDR3 reads CASSTLPSRTQYF.

About this clone itself: The sequence runs out 3 residues before the end of the CDR3; the remainder is reconstructed from the germline J gene. The rearrangement uses TRBV5-4 and TRBJ2-1; 9 bases match TRBD2. Germline trimming cut 1 base from V and 7 bases from J; bases unmatched to any gene: 0. The CDR3 has 13 residues. Looked up from germline, CDR1 is SGHNT and CDR2 is YYREEE (reference sequence). The sequenced CDR3 bases are TGTGCCAGCAGCTTGACTAGCGGGAATGAG. Its translation is CASSLTSGNE. The entire CDR3 reads CASSLTSGNEQFF. Combining the CDR3 with reference TRBV5-4 and TRBJ2-1 gives the whole variable domain ETGVTQSPTHLIKTRGQQVTLRCSSQSGHNTVSWYQQALGQGPQFIFQYYREEENGRGNFPPRFSGLQFPNYSSELNVNALELDDSALYLCASSLTSGNEQFFGPGTRLTVL.

As concerns this clone: The sequence runs out 3 residues before the end of the CDR3; the remainder is reconstructed from the germline J gene. The chain couples TRBV6-2 or TRBV6-3 to TRBJ2-3; 10 bases are shared with TRBD1. This CDR3 is built from 15 residues. CDR1 is MNHEY and CDR2 is SVGEGT in the germline V gene. The CDR3 here is CASSYQGQGRGTQYF. The DNA read from the CDR3 is TGTGCCAGCAGTTACCAGGGACAGGGGAGAGGGACG.

Regarding this clone: The read ends 3 residues before the CDR3 terminus; that terminus is restored from the germline J gene. V usage is TRBV19 and J usage is TRBJ1-4; possibly TRBD1 for D (6 bases). The CDR3 is made up of 16 amino acids. V lost 5 bases to trimming and J lost 5 bases, with 18 bases between them. Germline lookup yields CDR1 LNHDA and CDR2 SQIVND (reference sequence). CDR3 region: CASSPPRGGRNEKLFF. Partial CDR3 DNA: TGTGCCAGTAGTCCCCCTCGCGGGGGCCGGAATGAAAAA. The full variable domain, rest sourced from reference TRBV19 and TRBJ1-4, is DGGITQSPKYLFRKEGQNVTLSCEQNLNHDAMYWYRQDPGQGLRLIYYSQIVNDFQKGDIAEGYSVSREKKESFPLTVTSAQKNPTAFYLCASSPPRGGRNEKLFFGSGTQLSVL.

As to this clone: The read stops 3 residues short of the end of the CDR3; the missing end is completed from the germline J gene. This chain links TRBV7-9 with TRBJ1-1; TRBD1 is a possible D gene (6 bases). The CDR3 totals 15 residues. Germline values: CDR1 SEHNR, CDR2 FQNEAQ (reference sequence). V lost 4 bases, J lost 1 base, and 13 bases lay in between. CDR3 DNA, as far as it was read: TGTGCCAGCAGCTCACTCGACAGGCCGAACACTGAA. Translation gives CASSSLDRPNTE. The whole CDR3 reads CASSSLDRPNTEAFF.

The CDR3 protein is CASSRAVQETQYF. The sequenced part of the CDR3 DNA is TGTGCCAGCTCACGGGCAGTGCAAGAGACC. The chain has TRBV18 and TRBJ2-5; D unclear. The read terminates 3 residues ahead of where the CDR3 ends, so the germline J gene completes it. Trimming took off 4 bases at V and 2 bases at J, with 8 bases between the two ends. The germline gives CDR1 KGHSH, CDR2 LQKENI. The CDR3 consists of 13 residues.

To note about this clone: Read data end 3 residues before the CDR3 end; the end is taken from the germline J gene. The V gene is TRBV3-1 (or the pseudogene TRBV3-2), the J gene TRBJ2-3, with unresolved D. Germline-derived CDR1 and CDR2 are LGHDT and YNNKEL (reference sequence). Trimming shortened V by 1 base and J by 8 bases, and 13 bases separated the two germline ends. CDR3 length: 14 residues. The CDR3 region is CASSQGNSTPTQYF. The covered CDR3 bases are TGTGCCAGCAGCCAAGGGAATAGCACCCCTACG.